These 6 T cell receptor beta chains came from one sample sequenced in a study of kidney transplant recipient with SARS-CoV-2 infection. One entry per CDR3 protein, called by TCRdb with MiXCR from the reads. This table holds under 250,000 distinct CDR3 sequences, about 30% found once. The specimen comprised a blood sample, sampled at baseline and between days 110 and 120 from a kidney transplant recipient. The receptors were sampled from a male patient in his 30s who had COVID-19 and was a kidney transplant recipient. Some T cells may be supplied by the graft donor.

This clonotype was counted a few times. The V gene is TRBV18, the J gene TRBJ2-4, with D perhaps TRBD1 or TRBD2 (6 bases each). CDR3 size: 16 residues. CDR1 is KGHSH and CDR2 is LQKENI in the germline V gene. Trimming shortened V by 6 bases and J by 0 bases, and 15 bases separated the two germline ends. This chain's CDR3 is CASSPGRGLAKNIQYF. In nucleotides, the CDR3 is TGTGCCAGCTCCCCAGGTCGGGGGCTAGCCAAAAACATTCAGTACTTC. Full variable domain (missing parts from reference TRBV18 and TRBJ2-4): NAGVMQNPRHLVRRRGQEARLRCSPMKGHSHVYWYRQLPEEGLKFMVYLQKENIIDESGMPKERFSAEFPKEGPSILRIQQVVRGDSAAYFCASSPGRGLAKNIQYFGAGTRLSVL.

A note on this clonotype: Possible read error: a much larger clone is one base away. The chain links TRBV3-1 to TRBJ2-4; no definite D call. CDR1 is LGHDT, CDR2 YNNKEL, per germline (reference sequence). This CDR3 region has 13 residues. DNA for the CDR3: TGTGCGACCCATTTGCAAAGAAAAAACATTCAGTACTTC. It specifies CATHLQRKNIQYF.

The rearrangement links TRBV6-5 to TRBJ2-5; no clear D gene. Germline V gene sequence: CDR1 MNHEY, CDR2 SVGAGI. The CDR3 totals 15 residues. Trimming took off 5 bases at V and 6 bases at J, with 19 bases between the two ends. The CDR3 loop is CASSDQRAQGQTQYF. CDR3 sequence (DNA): TGTGCCAGCAGTGACCAACGGGCACAAGGGCAGACCCAGTACTTC.

The CDR3 sequence is CASSPQGTNTQYF. The CDR3 nucleotides are TGTGCCAGCAGTCCCCAGGGCACGAATACGCAGTATTTT. This rearrangement joins TRBV27 to TRBJ2-3, with D perhaps matching TRBD1 (5 bases). The ends were cut back, 5 bases at V and 7 bases at J, with 13 bases in the middle. CDR1 is MNHEY, CDR2 SMNVEV, per germline (reference sequence). This CDR3 is built from 13 residues.

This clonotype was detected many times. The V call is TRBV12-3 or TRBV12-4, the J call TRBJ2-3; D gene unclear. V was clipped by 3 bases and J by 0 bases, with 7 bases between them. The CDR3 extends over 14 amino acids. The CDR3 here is CASSFVRSTDTQYF. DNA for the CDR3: TGTGCCAGCAGTTTCGTCAGAAGCACAGATACGCAGTATTTT.

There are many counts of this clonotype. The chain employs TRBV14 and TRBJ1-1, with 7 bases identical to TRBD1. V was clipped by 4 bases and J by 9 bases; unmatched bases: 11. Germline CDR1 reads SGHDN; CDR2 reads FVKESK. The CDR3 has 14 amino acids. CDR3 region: CASSPQGGGTKAFF. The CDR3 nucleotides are TGTGCCAGCAGCCCCCAGGGGGGAGGTACGAAAGCTTTCTTT.